This TCR beta chain was recovered during a study of beta chain features in type 1 diabetes (dated by TCRdb to the late 2010s). Regarding the complete study: Mean age, gender distribution, total cell number and subset yield did not differ between patients and healthy donors. A total of 100 million to 140 million sorted cells were examined across all samples, and the number of cells per subset was strongly correlated with RNA yield. In the study, recently diagnosed type 1 diabetes patients and matched healthy donors were compared on the TCRB repertoires of their sorted circulating CD4+ T cell subsets. Naive and central memory subsets were obtained from all 30 or so donors, but regulatory and stem cell-like memory subsets were isolated from only 8 patients and about 8 healthy donors. Results the study describes overall, beyond this receptor: At VDJ recombination sites, patients with type 1 diabetes made fewer insertions and deleted more nucleotides, a pattern implying thymic rearrangement abnormalities. Because small numbers of individuals were included in the HLA sub-analyses, any influence of HLA type on TCRB rearrangement was left unresolved. Because cDNA rather than genomic DNA was sequenced, highly expressing activated cells could have been over-represented, although no difference in activation and CD3 levels was found between groups. Naive, central memory and regulatory TCRB repertoires appeared to be more similar among patients than among healthy donors. Type 1 diabetes patients showed a moderate but significant shortening of TCRB CDR3 length in all four CD4+ subsets. PCR may preferentially amplify shorter templates, but because patient and control samples were amplified and corrected together, any resulting skew would affect both groups equally.

The High Capacity cDNA Reverse Transcription Kit was used to reverse transcribe all of the isolated RNA, meaning that expressed TCRB transcripts were what got sequenced. Naive, central memory and regulatory T cell samples underwent deep immunoSEQ sequencing, averaging approximately 3.3 million total reads per sample. Sorted cells were lysed in RLT buffer and RNA was extracted with DNase-treated RNeasy Micro or Mini kits, depending on cell number. Each cell subset was processed on its own to prevent cross-contamination, while patient and healthy donor samples were processed together. The immunoSEQ multiplex PCR was used to amplify TCRB sequences from cDNA, yielding 87-bp fragments that span the CDR3 region. Amplicons were sequenced on the Illumina HiSeq platform. Concerning the study's data processing: PCR bias was computationally corrected using synthetic template baselines, reads within Hamming distance 2 were collapsed, and singletons that could not be merged were discarded. Reads were aligned against IMGT so that V, D and J genes, CDR3 length and insertions or deletions at six rearrangement sites could be assigned. Clonotype counts were normalized to sorted cell number within each subset before computing true diversity and Gini coefficients with the tcR R package. The overlap coefficient, calculated on TCRB nucleotide sequences, was used to measure repertoire sharing. Out-of-frame TCRB sequences from naive cells were analyzed as a proxy for the pre-selection repertoire. This is the immuneACCESS table as TCRdb keeps it, with only in-frame sequences that have V and J called. A part of the clones is gone; compared with another copy, unresolved V genes explain less than half, and the rest is unexplained. V, J and clone size reflect that table, while D and trimming were determined from the DNA. Present in this sample are 900,000 or so clones, under 20% of which were seen just once. The ten largest make up 0.023% of the sample.

The V end gives up 6 bases and the J end 4 bases, leaving 9 bases in the junction not matched to a gene. CDR1 and CDR2 are drawn from the germline V gene: MGHRA, YSYEKL. Reading from cysteine to phenylalanine, the CDR3 counts 15 amino acids. Left in the record is the CDR3 DNA by itself, 45 bases read in frame from the first base. For this clone: Its recognized antigen is unknown. Per-nucleotide qualities are absent, and no much larger clonotype sits a single base away.

Each donor gave one peripheral blood draw, averaging around 120 mL, which was collected into heparinised tubes. Naive, central memory, regulatory and stem cell-like memory CD4+ T cells were sorted on a BD FACSAria II using a panel including CD45RO, CCR7, CD25, CD127, CD95 and CD27. Purity was above 95% for every sorted population. Right away, PBMCs were isolated by Lymphoprep density gradient centrifugation and were stained directly, with no culture step. To minimize batch effects, samples were stained and sorted in pairs, one healthy donor with one patient per experiment. Sequencing input: naive CD4+ T cells from blood. The sample's cell subset or site, from its label and the paper: true naive CD4+ T cells. The sequence derives from a woman aged 18 to 35 in good health. The chain employs TRBV4-1 and TRBJ2-3; TRBD1 agrees with 8 junctional bases. This receptor has the CDR3 CASSITGGWADTQYF. Here is the DNA: TGCGCCAGCAGTATTACAGGGGGATGGGCAGATACGCAGTATTTT.